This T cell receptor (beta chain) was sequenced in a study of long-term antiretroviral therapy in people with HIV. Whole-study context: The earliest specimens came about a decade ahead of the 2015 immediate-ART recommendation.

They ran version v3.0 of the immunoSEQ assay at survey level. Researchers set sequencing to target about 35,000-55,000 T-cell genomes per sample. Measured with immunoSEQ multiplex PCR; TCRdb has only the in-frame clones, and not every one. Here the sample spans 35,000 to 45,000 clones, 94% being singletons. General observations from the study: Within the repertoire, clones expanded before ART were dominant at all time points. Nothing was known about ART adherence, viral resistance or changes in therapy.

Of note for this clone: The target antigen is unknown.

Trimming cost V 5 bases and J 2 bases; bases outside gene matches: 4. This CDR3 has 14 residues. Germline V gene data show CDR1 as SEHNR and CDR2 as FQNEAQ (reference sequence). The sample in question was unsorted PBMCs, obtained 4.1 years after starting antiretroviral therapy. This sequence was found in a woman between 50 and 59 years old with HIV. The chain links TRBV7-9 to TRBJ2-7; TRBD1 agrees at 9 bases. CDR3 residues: CASSTRTGAYEQYF. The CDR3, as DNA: TGTGCCAGCAGCACGAGGACAGGGGCCTACGAGCAGTACTTC. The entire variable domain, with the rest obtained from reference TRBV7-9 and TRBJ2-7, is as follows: DTGVSQNPRHKITKRGQNVTFRCDPISEHNRLYWYRQTLGQGPEFLTYFQNEAQLEKSRLLSDRFSAERPKGSFSTLEIQRTEQGDSAMYLCASSTRTGAYEQYFGPGTRLTVT.